Listed here is a single T cell receptor (beta chain). This CDR3 comprises 15 residues. Per germline, CDR1 MGHRA and CDR2 YSYEKL. With V trimmed by 5 bases and J by 2 bases, 7 bases remained unmatched. This specimen belongs to a study of blood T cell repertoires in COVID-19. Across the study: Collection of acute and convalescent COVID-19 samples took place in the United States, Italy and Spain.

Authors' methods: Nucleated cell counts were estimated from reference gene primer amplification. The table came from immunoSEQ multiplex PCR; TCRdb's copy has only in-frame clones and leaves some out. The DNA was the basis for D and trimming; V, J and clone size are from that table. The sample comprises some 340,000 clones, about 83% of which are singletons, and around 3% rests with the top ten. The sequencing input was peripheral blood. The chain links TRBV4-1 to TRBJ2-7; 9 nucleotides line up with TRBD1. The TCR sequence derives from a man between 25 and 39 years old with active or convalescent COVID-19. In DNA, the CDR3 is TGCGCCAGCAGCGTGCGGGACAGGGTACCCTACGAGCAGTACTTC. This translates into CASSVRDRVPYEQYF.